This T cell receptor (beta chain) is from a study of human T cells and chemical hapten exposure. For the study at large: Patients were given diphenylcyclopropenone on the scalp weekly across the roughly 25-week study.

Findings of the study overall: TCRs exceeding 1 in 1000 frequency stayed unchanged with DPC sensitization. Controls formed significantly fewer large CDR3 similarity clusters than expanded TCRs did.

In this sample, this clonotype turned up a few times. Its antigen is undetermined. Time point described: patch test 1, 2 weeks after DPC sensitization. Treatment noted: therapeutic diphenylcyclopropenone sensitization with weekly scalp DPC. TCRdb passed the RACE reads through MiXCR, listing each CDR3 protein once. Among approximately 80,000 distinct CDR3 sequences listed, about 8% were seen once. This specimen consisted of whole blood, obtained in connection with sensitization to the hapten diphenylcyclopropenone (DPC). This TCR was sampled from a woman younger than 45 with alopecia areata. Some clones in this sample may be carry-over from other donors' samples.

CDR3 sequence reads: CASSSQGQGNYGYTF. In DNA, the CDR3 is TGTGCCAGCAGTTCCCAAGGCCAGGGGAACTATGGCTACACCTTC. The chain carries TRBV11-2 and TRBJ1-2, with D maybe TRBD1 (6 bases). The CDR3 spans 15 residues. Trimming took 6 bases from V and 2 from J, leaving 16 bases between them. Germline V gives CDR1 SGHAT, CDR2 FQNNGV.